A single sample gave rise to the 14 T cell receptor beta chains below, sequenced in a study of CD8 T cells in ankylosing spondylitis. TCRdb reprocessed the 5' RACE reads with MiXCR, giving one entry per CDR3 protein. The sample consists of approximately 180,000 distinct CDR3 sequences, 18% of them appearing once. Specimen: blood, either unsorted or a sorted T cell fraction (not recorded which). The receptors were sampled from a male donor aged 5 to 30 with ankylosing spondylitis or in good health (not recorded which).

V is TRBV4-3 and J is TRBJ2-1; 11 bases are a match to TRBD2. The germline CDR1 and CDR2 sequences are LGHNA and YSLEER. The trim removed 0 bases at V and 0 bases at J, leaving 7 bases unmatched. The CDR3 is 19 amino acids. DNA for the CDR3: TGCGCCAGCAGCCAAGATTATACAGGGACTAGCGGCTCCTACAATGAGCAGTTCTTC. It encodes CASSQDYTGTSGSYNEQFF.

V usage is TRBV29-1 and J usage is TRBJ1-4, with 7 nucleotides matching TRBD1. CDR1 SQVTM and CDR2 ANQGSEA come from the germline V gene. This CDR3 contains 17 residues. J gave up 0 bases and V 4 bases, and 11 bases lay outside the gene matches. The CDR3, as DNA: TGCAGCGTTGGGTCGTCCGGGACAGCCTCAACTAATGAAAAACTGTTTTTT. Amino acids: CSVGSSGTASTNEKLFF.

This clonotype has a count of ten or more. The gene calls are TRBV4-2 and TRBJ1-4; 7 bases map to TRBD1. The CDR3 covers 15 residues. Trimming removed 0 bases from V and 6 bases from J; junction bases left unmatched: 4. Per germline, CDR1 LGHNA and CDR2 YNFKEQ. CDR3 in amino acids: CASSQDAGGYEKLFF. The DNA for the CDR3 is TGTGCCAGCAGCCAAGATGCAGGGGGGTATGAAAAACTGTTTTTT.

CDR3 nucleotides: TGCGCCAGCAGCCAAGCCTGGACTAGCGGGGTCAAGCAGTTCTTC. Its translation is CASSQAWTSGVKQFF. This sequence joins TRBV4-1 and TRBJ2-1; 12 bases align to TRBD2. The CDR3 runs to 15 residues. With 1 base clipped from V and 11 bases from J, the junction kept 6 bases outside the gene matches. The germline V gene has CDR1 MGHRA and CDR2 YSYEKL.

DNA for the CDR3: TGCGCCAGCAGCTTGGGGCTAGTTGTCCACAATGAGCAGTTCTTC. Its translation is CASSLGLVVHNEQFF. The gene calls are TRBV5-1 and TRBJ2-1; no clear D. The CDR3 loop spans 15 amino acids. From germline, CDR1 is SGHRS and CDR2 YFSETQ. Trimming pared 0 bases from V and 5 bases from J, leaving 12 bases between.

This rearrangement joins TRBV4-1 to TRBJ2-1, with D unclear. CDR3 length: 15 residues. The germline CDR1 and CDR2 sequences are MGHRA and YSYEKL. Between the trimmed V and J ends, which lost 0 bases and 0 bases, there was a span of 6 bases. Here the CDR3 DNA reads TGCGCCAGCAGCCAAGAACCGAGCTCCTACAATGAGCAGTTCTTC. It is translated as CASSQEPSSYNEQFF.

This chain links TRBV12-3 or TRBV12-4 with TRBJ1-3; a possible D gene is TRBD1 (5 bases). Deletions cut 5 bases from V and 8 bases from J, with 19 bases between. The CDR3 length is 15 residues. The CDR3 region is CASSQNTGTWDTIYF. DNA for the CDR3: TGTGCCAGCAGTCAAAATACAGGAACCTGGGACACCATATATTTT.

This clonotype was detected many times. The chain has TRBV12-3 or TRBV12-4 and TRBJ2-2; possibly TRBD1 or TRBD2 for D (5 bases each). This CDR3 has 14 amino acids. V dropped 5 bases and J dropped 4 bases, with 11 bases sitting between them. The CDR3 sequence is CASSPGTLTGELFF. In DNA form, the CDR3 reads TGTGCCAGCAGTCCCGGGACCCTCACCGGGGAGCTGTTTTTT.

This clonotype was seen at least ten times. V is TRBV7-9 and J is TRBJ1-2, with 9 bases matching TRBD1. The CDR3 sequence is 14 residues long. Losses at the gene ends were 2 bases for V and 7 bases for J; bases not matched to a gene: 5. The germline CDR1 and CDR2 sequences are SEHNR and FQNEAQ (reference sequence). The CDR3 DNA is TGTGCCAGCAGCTTACTACAGGGGGCGGGTGGCTACACCTTC. Its protein product is CASSLLQGAGGYTF.

The sample holds many counts of this clonotype. The chain links TRBV24-1 to TRBJ2-1, with 14 bases matching TRBD2. Trimming cost V 6 bases and J 4 bases; bases outside gene matches: 4. Looked up from germline, CDR1 is KGHDR and CDR2 is SFDVKD. The CDR3 is 16 amino acids. The CDR3 DNA reads TGTGCCACCAGTACGGGACTAGCGGGAGAGTACAATGAGCAGTTCTTC. As protein: CATSTGLAGEYNEQFF.

This rearrangement joins TRBV20-1 to TRBJ2-7, with 11 bases that match TRBD2. Germline V gene sequence: CDR1 DFQATT, CDR2 SNEGSKA (reference sequence). This CDR3 has 16 residues. The CDR3 DNA sequence: TGCAGCCCAAGGACCTTAGCGGGAGGGTCCTCGTACGAGCAGTACTTC. This sequence encodes CSPRTLAGGSSYEQYF.

This clonotype was seen ten or more times. The V gene is TRBV5-5, the J gene TRBJ2-1, with 9 bases that match TRBD1. With V trimmed by 5 bases and J by 2 bases, 8 bases remained unmatched. The germline V gene has CDR1 SGHKS and CDR2 YYEKEE (reference sequence). This CDR3 has 16 amino acids. In DNA, the CDR3 is TGTGCCAGCAGTTTTCCCAGGACAGGGGCCTACAATGAGCAGTTCTTC. Its protein is CASSFPRTGAYNEQFF.

This clonotype was seen at least ten times. The chain joins TRBV12-3 or TRBV12-4 to TRBJ1-3, with D hard to call. V gave up 1 base and J gave up 0 bases, with 4 bases separating them. CDR3 length equals 14 residues. The CDR3 sequence: CASSLVGSGNTIYF. CDR3 nucleotide sequence: TGTGCCAGCAGTTTAGTAGGCTCTGGAAACACCATATATTTT.

This clonotype has ten or more counts. The CDR3 region has the DNA TGTGCCAGCAGTTTTTTGCGGAGCGACAATGAGCAGTTCTTC. Translation gives CASSFLRSDNEQFF. The chain uses TRBV27 and TRBJ2-1; no reliable D call. The CDR3 spans 14 residues. Germline lookup yields CDR1 MNHEY and CDR2 SMNVEV (reference sequence). With 3 bases removed from V and 5 bases from J, the gap between germline ends came to 11 bases.